This TCR beta chain is from a study of PD-1 blockade in classical Hodgkin lymphoma. The study, taken as a whole, reports: Whatever underlies the repertoire differences (possibly disease activity or prior therapy) remains undefined. Diminished baseline TCR diversity has been reported in newly diagnosed patients relative to healthy donors.

The data were produced by immunoSEQ multiplex PCR, yet TCRdb's version contains in-frame clones alone and is incomplete. The table records tens of thousands of clones, roughly 91% of them present only once. Time point meaning: newly diagnosed, previously untreated cHL patient sample. Comment on this clone: Its specificity is unknown.

CDR3 length: 13 residues. CDR1 and CDR2 (germline): MDHEN, SYDVKM. V shed 1 base and J shed 6 bases, with 7 bases lying between them. The TCR comes from a human donor with classical Hodgkin lymphoma. Sequenced material: peripheral blood mononuclear cells (PBMCs). The V gene is TRBV28, the J gene TRBJ1-5; D uncertain. CDR3 loop: CASSLLDIQPQHF. The CDR3 DNA sequence: TGTGCCAGCAGTTTATTGGATATTCAGCCCCAGCATTTT.